The clone carrying this T cell receptor beta chain was found many times. The antigen is not known. These data originate in a study of blood T cells in healthy people across ages. Combining a sample-barcoded 5' primer with a J-beta primer mix, a second PCR ran for roughly 7 to 12 cycles. A template-switch adaptor containing 12 random nucleotides labeled each cDNA molecule. No fewer than 3 million CDR3-containing paired-end reads came from each sample. TCRdb called the 5' RACE reads again in MiXCR, with one record for every CDR3 protein. Among 1 million or so distinct CDR3 sequences, 45% were seen once, and the ten largest hold approximately 20%. General study results and limits: The CMV status of each donor remained undetermined, and this could have confounded shifts in expanded clonotypes. Unsorted PBMCs blocked a conclusive comparison of naive and antigen-experienced cells.

Trimming stripped 2 bases from V and 1 base from J, with 14 bases between. This CDR3 is 16 amino acids long. Germline CDR1 MNHNS, CDR2 SASEGT. The clonotype comes from a woman in her fifties or sixties in good health. Sample: blood. The chain employs TRBV6-1 and TRBJ2-5; D is perhaps TRBD2 (6 bases). This chain's CDR3 is CASSESPLAPQETQYF. In DNA, the CDR3 is TGTGCCAGCAGTGAATCCCCTCTAGCGCCCCAAGAGACCCAGTACTTC.